This T cell receptor (beta chain) was captured in a study of T cells after yellow fever vaccination. Whole-study findings and limits: Subsequent to the booster, the majority of primary-vaccination clones reappeared (roughly 95% CD4, about 90% CD8). Shared CD4/CD8 clonotypes were a small share, likely from convergent recombination. Highly abundant clonotypes carried over from the bulk population could end up in FACS-sorted repertoires as contaminants.

Making TCR cDNA involved 5'RACE template switching, which added UMIs and a universal primer site. TCRdb itself ran the 5' RACE reads through MiXCR, one entry per CDR3 protein. This table holds around 500,000 distinct CDR3 sequences, roughly 22% found once. This CDR3 has 15 residues. Trimming at V came to 3 bases and at J to 2 bases, leaving 6 bases not matched to a gene. CDR1 is MNHEY, CDR2 SVGEGT, per germline. For this clonotype: Its antigen is not known.

This sequence joins TRBV6-2 or TRBV6-3 and TRBJ2-5, with 7 bases lining up with TRBD2. The sample in question was PBMCs, obtained roughly 20 days after the first yellow fever vaccination. The receptor comes from a man aged 18 to 35 who received the YFV17D yellow fever vaccine. CDR3 nucleotide sequence: TGTGCCAGCAGTTATGGGGGGGAGCCACAAGAGACCCAGTACTTC. Translation: CASSYGGEPQETQYF.